This T cell receptor (beta chain) was observed in a study of long-term antiretroviral therapy in people with HIV (dated by TCRdb to 2022 to 2024). General notes on the study: The earliest samples were collected roughly a decade before the 2015 WHO recommendation for immediate ART, at a time when ART was usually postponed until CD4 counts fell. No cross-contamination during QIAcube processing was shown when test extractions of a monoclonal T-cell line were performed alongside about 30 polyclonal samples. A retrospective serial study tested whether changes in peripheral blood TRB repertoire composition and diversity were associated with ART initiation and durable HIV suppression. Of the roughly 31 participants with HIV, about twelve were female. A total of 192 cryopreserved PBMC samples came from a few dozen adults with confirmed HIV infection and were collected serially over a mean of approximately six years (range 1-12). General findings and caveats noted by the study authors: Expanded TRB clones identified before ART initiation dominated the repertoire across all time points, though the dominance fluctuated and decreased in many PLHIV after ART. Because cell numbers in pre-ART samples were limited, unsorted PBMC were profiled instead of sorted CD4+ and CD8+ T cells. No data were available on ART adherence, viral resistance or therapy changes, limiting inferences about post-ART repertoire changes. HIV repertoires had narrower CDR3 length ranges than controls, and the network structure suggested an antigen-experienced repertoire that shifted only slightly toward naive after ART. Owing to limited PBMC availability, only the TCR beta chain was sequenced, without alpha chain pairing. ART initiation was associated with a significant increase in TRB diversity, but diversity stayed significantly below transplant donor controls even after long-term ART. The samples span the years 2004 to 2017, and the ART regimens used may be less effective than current regimens.

Sequencing of the TRB variable region was done with the immunoSEQ hsTCRB v3.0 assay at survey level resolution. TRB sequencing targeted a depth of about 40,000-50,000 T-cell genomes per sample. An Illumina MiSeq with a v3 150-cycle kit was used to sequence the pooled TRB libraries. Under the source paper's analysis protocol: Repertoire analysis was run in R within a reproducible Nextflow workflow that covered QC, data transformation and analysis. LymphoSeq2, an R package for exploring AIRR-Seq data, was used to implement custom analyses. A handful of samples that yielded fewer than 5000 total TRB sequences were excluded, so that approximately 170 HIV repertoires were analyzed. Among the 200 or so HIV repertoires that were kept, under 60 were collected before ART initiation and more than 120 were collected after ART initiation. Each repertoire was downsampled to 5000 TRB nucleotide sequences, and summary statistics were averaged across 100 downsampling iterations. TRB sequences were retained for analysis only if CDR3 regions of at least seven amino acids were present. Diversity was measured with a Shannon entropy-derived clonality score and the Gini coefficient. In the repertoire networks, any two of the top 5000 CDR3 amino acid sequences were connected whenever the two sequences differed by an edit distance of one. For TRB CDR3 amino acid sequences, antigen specificity groups and MHC restriction were predicted with GLIPH2. To flag known associations with CMV, EBV, HIV or tissue antigens, CDR3 amino acid sequences were compared against VDJdb and McPAS-TCR. Pre-ART, post-ART and control groups were compared with Wilcoxon signed-rank tests and Holm-Bonferroni correction. TCRdb limited this immuneACCESS table to in-frame rearrangements with V and J called. A share of clones is missing; checked studies link under half to unresolved V genes, and the rest is unexplained. V and J calls plus clone size are reproduced from that table; the DNA served to infer D and trimming. The sample profile shows approximately 17,000 clones; about four fifths of them were found once. Roughly a sixth of the sample is held by the ten biggest clonotypes.

Notes on this clone: What antigen it recognizes has not been identified. There are no base qualities to consult, and no much larger clone falls within one base.

The CDR3, from cysteine to phenylalanine, totals 15 residues. Only the CDR3 DNA is retained, 45 bases long and in frame from the first base. The V and J ends are trimmed by 5 bases and 0 bases, leaving 11 bases between them. Via the germline V gene, CDR1 is MNHEY and CDR2 SVGAGI. Inclusion was restricted to participants for whom at least one PBMC sample before ART initiation and at least two post-ART samples were available. Every participant with HIV received treatment in the United States of America. Before DNA extraction, cryopreserved samples containing roughly 1-11 million PBMC were thawed and washed. At the time of the earliest PBMC sample, participants with HIV were aged between about 23 and 54 years. PBMC samples were contributed by each participant from 1-4 timepoints before ART initiation and 2-8 timepoints after ART initiation, with a median of 7 samples. Serial HIV viral load, CD4+ T-cell count, ART history and demographic data were obtained for every participant. Genomic DNA was extracted from unsorted PBMC with a Qiagen kit on a QIAcube, with processing performed in batches of 12 samples.

The receptor chain draws on TRBV6-5 and TRBJ1-3; the D gene remains uncertain. This TCR came from a woman aged 18-29 years with HIV. This specimen consisted of unsorted PBMCs, obtained 0.6 years after starting antiretroviral therapy. CDR3 loop: CASSRGLNSGNTIYF. DNA sequence: TGTGCCAGCAGTCGCGGACTGAACTCTGGAAACACCATATATTTT.